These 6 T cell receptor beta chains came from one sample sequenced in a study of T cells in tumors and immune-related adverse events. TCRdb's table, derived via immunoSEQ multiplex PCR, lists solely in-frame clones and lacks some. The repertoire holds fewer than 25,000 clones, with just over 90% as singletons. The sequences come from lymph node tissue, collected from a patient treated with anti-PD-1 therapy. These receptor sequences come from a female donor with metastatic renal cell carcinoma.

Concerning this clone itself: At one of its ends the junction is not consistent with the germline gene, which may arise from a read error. The CDR3 region is CASSAAGLAEETQYF. CDR3 DNA: TGTGCTAGCAGCGCCGCGGGACTAGCGGAAGAGACCCAGTACTTC. The gene calls are TRBV7-7 and TRBJ2-5; the match to TRBD2 covers 11 bases. CDR1 is SSHAT, CDR2 FNYEAQ, per germline (reference sequence). This CDR3 region has 15 residues.

CDR3 bases: TGTGCCAGCAGCTTTGGAACTTTCGAGCAGTACTTC. The encoded protein is CASSFGTFEQYF. The chain couples TRBV11-3 to TRBJ2-7; D unresolved. Trimming left V 3 bases short and J 6 bases short, with 9 bases between. Germline CDR1 SGHNT, CDR2 YENEEA. This CDR3 is built from 12 residues.

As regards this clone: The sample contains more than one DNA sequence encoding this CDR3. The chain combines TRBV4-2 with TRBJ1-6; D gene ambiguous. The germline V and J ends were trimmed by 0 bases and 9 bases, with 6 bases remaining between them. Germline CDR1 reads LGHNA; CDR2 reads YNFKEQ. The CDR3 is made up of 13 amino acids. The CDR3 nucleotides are TGTGCCAGCAGCCAAGAGAGGTCTTCACCCCTCCACTTT. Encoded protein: CASSQERSSPLHF.

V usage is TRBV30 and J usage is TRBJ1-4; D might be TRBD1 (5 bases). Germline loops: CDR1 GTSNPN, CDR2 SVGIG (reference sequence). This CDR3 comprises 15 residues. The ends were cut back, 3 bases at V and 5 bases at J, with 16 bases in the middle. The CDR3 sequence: CAWSRRGGANEKLFF. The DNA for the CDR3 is TGTGCCTGGAGCCGACGGGGTGGGGCGAATGAAAAACTGTTTTTT.

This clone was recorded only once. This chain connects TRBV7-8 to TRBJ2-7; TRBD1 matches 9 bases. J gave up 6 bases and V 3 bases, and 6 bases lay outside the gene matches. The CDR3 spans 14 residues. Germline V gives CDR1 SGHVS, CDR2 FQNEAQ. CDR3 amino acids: CASSFGTGTVEQYF. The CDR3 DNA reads TGTGCCAGCAGCTTCGGGACAGGGACGGTCGAGCAGTACTTC.

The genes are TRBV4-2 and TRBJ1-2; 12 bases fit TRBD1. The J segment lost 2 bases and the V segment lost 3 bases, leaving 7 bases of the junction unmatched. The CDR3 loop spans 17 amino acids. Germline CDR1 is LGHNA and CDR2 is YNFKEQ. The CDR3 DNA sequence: TGTGCCAGCAGCCAGCCGGGACAGGGGGCGCACAACTATGGCTACACCTTC. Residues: CASSQPGQGAHNYGYTF.